This is a list of T cell receptor beta chains from one sample in a study of a mutant IDH1 vaccine in newly diagnosed glioma. Sequencing used immunoSEQ multiplex PCR; TCRdb keeps in-frame clones, though not all of them. The profile shows about 130,000 clones, just under 80% of them singletons. Antigens of these TCRs are unknown. The source material was PBMCs, sampled from a glioma patient whose treatment included an IDH1 peptide vaccine. Receptors were obtained from a middle-aged man with glioma. Both conserved end residues are trimmed from each CDR3. The order of the fields is clone size, V gene, J gene, CDR3 protein. Size tells how often a clone was seen (once, few, many) or the class of an expanded clone, and some rows leave it out.

size: once
V: TRBV29-1
J: TRBJ2-7
CDR3: SVKGADQSSYEQY

size: NA
V: TRBV13
J: TRBJ2-7
CDR3: ASSLRGAPHEQY

size: NA
V: TRBV5-6
J: TRBJ2-5
CDR3: ASSLRVQETQY

size: NA
V: TRBV7-9
J: TRBJ2-5
CDR3: ASSSGQRIQETQY

size: NA
V: TRBV6-5
J: TRBJ2-7
CDR3: ASSPGRRPSYEQY

size: NA
V: TRBV27
J: TRBJ2-3
CDR3: ASSLLASGGADTQY

size: NA
V: TRBV9
J: TRBJ2-3
CDR3: ASSVGSGRAITDTQY

size: NA
V: TRBV12-5
J: TRBJ2-2
CDR3: ASASGGDTGELF

size: once
V: TRBV5-1
J: TRBJ2-1
CDR3: ASNQLENEQF

size: NA
V: TRBV27
J: TRBJ1-5
CDR3: ASSLTGNSNQPQH

size: NA
V: TRBV30
J: TRBJ1-5
CDR3: AWNVGGGYSNQPQH

size: NA
V: TRBV5-1
J: TRBJ2-7
CDR3: ASSLDPLSYEQY

size: NA
V: TRBV6-5
J: TRBJ1-1
CDR3: ASSWTGGNTEAF

size: NA
V: TRBV6-5
J: TRBJ2-7
CDR3: ASNPRGLTYEQY

size: once
V: TRBV29-1
J: TRBJ1-5
CDR3: SVAGGTSNQPQH

size: NA
V: TRBV11-2
J: TRBJ2-2
CDR3: ASSSSAAGTPTGELF

size: NA
V: TRBV20-1
J: TRBJ2-5
CDR3: SVDGKETQY

size: few
V: TRBV7-6
J: TRBJ2-3
CDR3: ASSLAHSSTDTQY

size: NA
V: TRBV11-1
J: TRBJ1-2
CDR3: ASSLGQGYGYT

size: once
V: TRBV10-3
J: TRBJ2-7
CDR3: ASSAGFDYEQY

size: NA
V: TRBV2
J: TRBJ2-7
CDR3: ASSETLGVGEQY

size: NA
V: TRBV7-9
J: TRBJ2-7
CDR3: ASSLVGTRGHEQY

size: many
V: TRBV9
J: TRBJ2-3
CDR3: ASSVGLLGDTQY

size: NA
V: TRBV25-1
J: TRBJ2-3
CDR3: ASSEFSGSGDTQY

size: few
V: TRBV19
J: TRBJ1-1
CDR3: ASSIEGTGAEAF

size: NA
V: TRBV7-6
J: TRBJ2-2
CDR3: ASSLRTGGTTGELF

size: NA
V: TRBV10-2
J: TRBJ1-3
CDR3: ASSAYRVHSGNTIY

size: NA
V: TRBV11-2
J: TRBJ2-7
CDR3: ASSRAGTSGSVLREQY

size: NA
V: TRBV5-6
J: TRBJ2-5
CDR3: ASSRAGQGGETQY

size: once
V: TRBV7-9
J: TRBJ2-7
CDR3: ASSSLGGQGREQY

size: NA
V: TRBV4-3
J: TRBJ2-1
CDR3: ASSQPGLESLDEQF

size: NA
V: TRBV7-2
J: TRBJ1-2
CDR3: ASSSQRGANGYT

size: NA
V: TRBV19
J: TRBJ1-1
CDR3: ASSIGQDFAEAF

size: NA
V: TRBV6-5
J: TRBJ2-7
CDR3: ASSSGGISYEQY

size: NA
V: TRBV6-6
J: TRBJ1-2
CDR3: ASRFQGQAVRGYT

size: NA
V: TRBV7-2
J: TRBJ2-7
CDR3: ASSSYSGGGPYEQY

size: NA
V: TRBV7-9
J: TRBJ1-5
CDR3: ASSLEDREAQH

size: NA
V: TRBV4-2
J: TRBJ2-4
CDR3: ASSQARGAKNIQY

size: NA
V: TRBV2
J: TRBJ2-3
CDR3: ASSQAGGPVDTQY

size: once
V: TRBV6-6
J: TRBJ1-6
CDR3: ASSGQSSYNSPLH

size: NA
V: TRBV13
J: TRBJ1-2
CDR3: ASSLEGEQGVSGYT

size: once
V: TRBV7-6
J: TRBJ1-1
CDR3: ASSLDGAGNTEAF

size: NA
V: TRBV30
J: TRBJ1-1
CDR3: ACDVEIGQNTEAF

size: NA
V: TRBV27
J: TRBJ2-5
CDR3: ASSPWVTSGRGETQY

size: few
V: TRBV4-3
J: TRBJ2-3
CDR3: ASSLQGGSTDTQY

size: NA
V: TRBV7-9
J: TRBJ2-3
CDR3: ASSPGLAADTQY

size: few
V: TRBV7-9
J: TRBJ1-2
CDR3: ASSFFMGTDGYT

size: NA
V: TRBV5-1
J: TRBJ2-5
CDR3: ASSLAAGGTQY

size: NA
V: TRBV9
J: TRBJ2-2
CDR3: ASSVPVGATGELF

size: NA
V: TRBV7-7
J: TRBJ2-2
CDR3: ASSLGPSGGARTGELF

size: NA
V: TRBV11-3
J: TRBJ1-3
CDR3: ASSSDSSGNTIY

size: NA
V: TRBV7-2
J: TRBJ2-1
CDR3: ASSPLGGPAYNEQF

size: NA
V: TRBV25-1
J: TRBJ1-4
CDR3: ASSELWGMNEKLF

size: NA
V: TRBV7-2
J: TRBJ1-2
CDR3: ASSTATVGYT

size: few
V: TRBV5-1
J: TRBJ1-2
CDR3: ASSTSTGGGYGYT

size: NA
V: TRBV5-1
J: TRBJ2-1
CDR3: ASSLTAETEQF

size: many
V: TRBV9
J: TRBJ1-5
CDR3: ASSFGPGQPQH

size: few
V: TRBV4-3
J: TRBJ1-1
CDR3: ASSQELIGRGTEAF

size: NA
V: TRBV5-6
J: TRBJ2-7
CDR3: ASTLGPNSYEQY

size: NA
V: TRBV7-2
J: TRBJ1-2
CDR3: ASSFDRESGYT